Each of the 27 T cell receptor beta chains below was sequenced from the same sample in a study of shared clonotypes between healthy human individuals. Naive-designated CD8 cells lacked CD45RO, were positively enriched for CCR7, and omitted terminally differentiated effector memory CD45RA+ cells. Clones were read by immunoSEQ multiplex PCR, and TCRdb kept only the in-frame ones, dropping some. The sample has 600,000 or so clones; 85% to 95% are singletons. Specimen: naive CD8+ T cells sorted from blood. The receptor set was obtained from a woman aged 25 to 39 in good health.

This chain uses TRBV7-8 with TRBJ2-7, with TRBD2 identical over 14 bases. Trimming at V came to 5 bases and at J to 4 bases, leaving 4 bases not matched to a gene. Germline V gene data show CDR1 as SGHVS and CDR2 as FQNEAQ. This CDR3 region has 15 residues. Here the CDR3 reads CASSAGTSGSYEQYF. CDR3 bases: TGTGCCAGCAGCGCCGGGACTAGCGGGAGTTACGAGCAGTACTTC.

The V call is TRBV9, the J call TRBJ2-7; D remains ambiguous. V was cut by 4 bases and J by 5 bases, with 22 bases left in between. The CDR3 is made up of 16 amino acids. CDR1 and CDR2 from the germline V gene are SGDLS and YYNGEE. Here the CDR3 reads CASSKTTDVLLNEQYF. CDR3 nucleotides: TGTGCCAGCAGCAAGACGACGGACGTCCTATTAAACGAGCAGTACTTC.

As regards this clone: The germline gene is not matched at one end of the junction; a read error may be the cause. The chain employs TRBV7-6 and TRBJ2-7, with unresolved D. CDR3 length: 12 amino acids. Germline V CDR1 and CDR2: SGHVS, FNYEAQ. The CDR3 region is CASSTPGLLFFF. The CDR3 DNA sequence: TGTGCCAGCAGCACCCCCGGGCTCCTGTTTTTCTTC.

CDR3 in amino acids: CASSLIGGIGGELFF. CDR3 coding DNA: TGTGCCAGCAGCTTAATAGGGGGCATCGGCGGGGAGCTGTTTTTT. The chain joins TRBV7-8 to TRBJ2-2, with TRBD1 identical over 7 bases. CDR1 and CDR2 from the germline V gene are SGHVS and FQNEAQ. J was trimmed by 7 bases and V by 2 bases; bases with no gene match: 7. The CDR3 contains 15 residues.

The CDR3 spells CASSLWRGGTDTQYF. The CDR3 nucleotides read TGTGCCAGCAGTTTATGGCGGGGGGGCACAGATACGCAGTATTTT. The chain uses TRBV28 and TRBJ2-3; 8 bases fit TRBD2. Losses at the gene ends were 0 bases for V and 1 base for J; bases not matched to a gene: 0. CDR1 is MDHEN, CDR2 SYDVKM, per germline. This CDR3 has 15 amino acids. The full variable domain, its missing parts supplied by reference TRBV28 and TRBJ2-3, is DVKVTQSSRYLVKRTGEKVFLECVQDMDHENMFWYRQDPGLGLRLIYFSYDVKMKEKGDIPEGYSVSREKKERFSLILESASTNQTSMYLCASSLWRGGTDTQYFGPGTRLTVL.

This rearrangement joins TRBV13 to TRBJ1-1; weak D call: TRBD1 (6 bases). Germline V gene sequence: CDR1 PRHDT, CDR2 FYEKMQ (reference sequence). The V end was cut by 0 bases, the J end by 1 base, with 12 bases between. The CDR3 covers 16 residues. CDR3 sequence reads: CASSLGGDTTNTEAFF. CDR3 nucleotide sequence: TGTGCCAGCAGCTTAGGCGGGGACACGACGAACACTGAAGCTTTCTTT.

This rearrangement joins TRBV7-2 to TRBJ2-7; D may match TRBD1 or TRBD2 (5 bases each). V dropped 5 bases and J dropped 5 bases, with 16 bases sitting between them. The germline gives CDR1 SGHTA, CDR2 FQGNSA. This CDR3 contains 14 residues. The CDR3 bases are TGTGCCAGCAGCGTCCCGGGGCTAGCACACGAGCAGTACTTC. This gives the protein CASSVPGLAHEQYF.

CDR3 sequence reads: CATSSYLEIGELFF. In nucleotides, the CDR3 is TGTGCCACCAGCAGTTATTTAGAAATCGGGGAGCTGTTTTTT. V and J are TRBV15 and TRBJ2-2; D gene ambiguous. The CDR3 covers 14 residues. V was trimmed by 3 bases and J by 7 bases, leaving 12 bases between them. Germline CDR1 LNHNV, CDR2 YYDKDF (reference sequence).

A single count supports this clone. V usage is TRBV28 and J usage is TRBJ1-5; D ambiguous. Deletions cut 1 base from V and 4 bases from J, with 11 bases between. Germline loops: CDR1 MDHEN, CDR2 SYDVKM. The CDR3 covers 15 residues. This chain's CDR3 is CASSLYVAGNQPQHF. In DNA form, the CDR3 reads TGTGCCAGCAGTTTATACGTCGCCGGGAATCAGCCCCAGCATTTT. The full variable domain, in which reference TRBV28 and TRBJ1-5 provide the parts outside the CDR3, is DVKVTQSSRYLVKRTGEKVFLECVQDMDHENMFWYRQDPGLGLRLIYFSYDVKMKEKGDIPEGYSVSREKKERFSLILESASTNQTSMYLCASSLYVAGNQPQHFGDGTRLSIL.

The genes are TRBV11-2 and TRBJ2-3; D gene uncertain. The J call is doubtful: the DNA matches TRBJ1-3 better. The germline V gene has CDR1 SGHAT and CDR2 FQNNGV. This CDR3 has 12 amino acids. The CDR3 coding sequence is TGTGCCAGCAGCTTGACTAGCGGGAGCATATATTTT. Translation gives CASSLTSGSIYF.

In its sample, this clone was seen once. V usage is TRBV10-2 and J usage is TRBJ2-3; 10 bases are a match to TRBD2. This CDR3 has 17 residues. The V and J ends lost 2 bases and 4 bases, in that order; junction bases with no gene match: 9. CDR1 and CDR2 (germline): WSHSY, SAAADI. The CDR3 DNA reads TGCGCCAGCAGTGAGCCTACTAGCGGGAATAGGGCAGATACGCAGTATTTT. This encodes CASSEPTSGNRADTQYF.

The chain has TRBV19 and TRBJ2-3, with TRBD2 identical over 10 bases. J gave up 7 bases and V 5 bases, and 9 bases lay outside the gene matches. This CDR3 is 15 amino acids long. Germline-derived CDR1 and CDR2 are LNHDA and SQIVND (reference sequence). CDR3 in DNA: TGTGCCAGTAGTGGATGGGCTAGCGGGAGTAATACGCAGTATTTT. This encodes CASSGWASGSNTQYF.

This clone was detected once. V is TRBV2 and J is TRBJ2-2; weak D call: TRBD1 (6 bases). Between the trimmed V and J ends, which lost 7 bases and 5 bases, there was a span of 11 bases. This CDR3 has 13 amino acids. CDR1 and CDR2 (germline): SNHLY, FYNNEI. The CDR3 nucleotides read TGTGCCAGCACTCCTAGGGGGACCGGGGAGCTGTTTTTT. Protein product: CASTPRGTGELFF. The variable domain in full, with the rest retrieved from reference TRBV2 and TRBJ2-2, is EPEVTQTPSHQVTQMGQEVILRCVPISNHLYFYWYRQILGQKVEFLVSFYNNEISEKSEIFDDQFSVERPDGSNFTLKIRSTKLEDSAMYFCASTPRGTGELFFGEGSRLTVL.

This chain uses TRBV27 with TRBJ2-5, with 9 positions matching TRBD2. V was pared by 0 bases and J by 5 bases, with 10 bases of the junction left unmatched. The CDR3 consists of 17 residues. Germline loops: CDR1 MNHEY, CDR2 SMNVEV (reference sequence). The CDR3 DNA reads as TGTGCCAGCAGTTTATCCCCTAGGCGGGAGGGCGGGGAGACCCAGTACTTC. Translation gives CASSLSPRREGGETQYF.

This clone is a singleton in its sample. The genes are TRBV5-8 and TRBJ2-3; 10 bases fit TRBD2. Per germline, CDR1 SGHTS and CDR2 YDEGEE. The CDR3 is made up of 16 amino acids. V was clipped by 3 bases and J by 2 bases; unmatched bases: 6. CDR3 DNA: TGTGCCAGCAGCTCGCCGCTAGCGGGAGCCACAGATACGCAGTATTTT. Translation gives CASSSPLAGATDTQYF. Filled out from reference TRBV5-8 and TRBJ2-3, the complete variable domain reads EAGVTQSPTHLIKTRGQQATLRCSPISGHTSVYWYQQALGLGLQFLLWYDEGEERNRGNFPPRFSGRQFPNYSSELNVNALELEDSALYLCASSSPLAGATDTQYFGPGTRLTVL.

This chain joins TRBV5-6 and TRBJ2-7; TRBD2 matches at 11 bases. The CDR3 sequence is 15 residues long. Losses at the gene ends were 4 bases for V and 6 bases for J; bases not matched to a gene: 9. From germline, CDR1 is SGHDT and CDR2 YYEEEE. The CDR3 sequence: CASSITSGSRVEQYF. CDR3 nucleotide sequence: TGTGCCAGCAGCATAACTAGCGGGAGCAGGGTCGAGCAGTACTTC.

CDR3 amino acids: CASSVESGRGGNEQYF. CDR3 sequence (DNA): TGTGCCAGCAGCGTAGAATCAGGACGGGGCGGGAACGAGCAGTACTTC. The J gene is TRBJ2-7, the V gene TRBV9; D may be TRBD2 (6 bases). CDR3 length equals 16 residues. Germline V gene data show CDR1 as SGDLS and CDR2 as YYNGEE. Between the trimmed V and J ends, which lost 0 bases and 5 bases, there was a span of 18 bases.

The CDR3 region is CASSLQGSLHLAGGGHEQYF. The CDR3 region has the DNA TGTGCCAGCAGCTTACAGGGTTCCTTACATCTAGCGGGAGGCGGCCACGAGCAGTACTTC. J is TRBJ2-7 and V is TRBV7-6; 11 bases match TRBD2. Germline V gene lookup returns CDR1 SGHVS and CDR2 FNYEAQ. The CDR3 contains 20 residues. The junction had 20 bases not matched to a gene; V was cut back by 2 bases and J by 5 bases.

The V and J genes are TRBV25-1 and TRBJ1-2; D is undetermined. There are 13 residues in the CDR3. With 4 bases removed from V and 6 bases from J, the gap between germline ends came to 12 bases. Germline CDR1 and CDR2: MGHDK and SYGVNS. The CDR3 sequence is CASSVGGRHGYTF. The CDR3 bases are TGTGCCAGCAGTGTAGGCGGCCGCCATGGCTACACCTTC.

The V gene is TRBV9, the J gene TRBJ1-1, with 7 bases fitting TRBD1. V was pared by 4 bases and J by 0 bases, with 6 bases of the junction left unmatched. The CDR3 covers 15 residues. CDR1 SGDLS and CDR2 YYNGEE come from the germline V gene. The CDR3 loop is CASSPGTALNTEAFF. Here the CDR3 DNA reads TGTGCCAGCAGCCCAGGGACAGCTTTGAACACTGAAGCTTTCTTT.

V usage is TRBV6-6 and J usage is TRBJ2-1, with unresolved D. Germline CDR1 is MNHNY and CDR2 is SVGAGI (reference sequence). The CDR3 is 11 residues long. With 2 bases removed from V and 5 bases from J, the gap between germline ends came to 1 base. As DNA, the CDR3 is TGTGCCAGCAGTTACAACAATGAGCAGTTCTTC. It specifies CASSYNNEQFF.

V is TRBV13 and J is TRBJ2-3; 11 nucleotides match TRBD2. This CDR3 has 15 amino acids. The V segment lost 7 bases and the J segment 4 bases; nucleotides outside the gene matches: 7. Per the germline V gene, CDR1 is PRHDT and CDR2 is FYEKMQ (reference sequence). The CDR3 is CASNLAGGGPDTQYF. CDR3 bases: TGTGCCAGCAATCTAGCGGGAGGAGGGCCAGATACGCAGTATTTT.

This clone was seen a few times. The chain joins TRBV11-2 to TRBJ2-7; 8 bases agree with TRBD2. After removal of 3 bases from V and 0 bases from J, the junction contained 4 bases not matched to a gene. From germline, CDR1 is SGHAT and CDR2 FQNNGV. The CDR3 spans 15 residues. CDR3 sequence (DNA): TGTGCCAGCAGCTTTTGGCGGGAGGCCTCCTACGAGCAGTACTTC. This gives the protein CASSFWREASYEQYF.

The J gene is TRBJ2-7, the V gene TRBV14; D might be TRBD1 (6 bases). Germline values: CDR1 SGHDN, CDR2 FVKESK. V was shortened by 2 bases and J by 6 bases, with 17 bases between the two germline ends. The CDR3 is made up of 15 amino acids. The CDR3 sequence: CASSQPNRVAGEQYF. CDR3 nucleotides: TGTGCCAGCAGCCAACCGAACAGGGTAGCTGGCGAGCAGTACTTC.

The chain has TRBV11-2 and TRBJ2-5; D is uncertain. The DNA end is a closer match to TRBJ2-7, so the J assignment may be wrong. The CDR3 has 13 residues. Germline V CDR1 and CDR2: SGHAT, FQNNGV. The CDR3 loop is CASSLTRSYEQYF. As DNA, the CDR3 is TGTGCCAGCAGCTTAACGCGGAGCTACGAGCAGTACTTC.

This chain uses TRBV27 with TRBJ2-1, with D perhaps being TRBD1 or TRBD2 (5 bases each). Germline-derived CDR1 and CDR2 are MNHEY and SMNVEV (reference sequence). The CDR3 has 17 amino acids. Trimming took 0 bases from V and 7 from J, leaving 19 bases between them. CDR3 amino acids: CASSLSFVTGWGNEQFF. The DNA for the CDR3 is TGTGCCAGCAGTTTATCGTTCGTGACGGGATGGGGGAATGAGCAGTTCTTC.

A single count supports this clone. The genes are TRBV13 and TRBJ2-7; 8 bases align to TRBD1. CDR3 length: 15 amino acids. The V segment lost 5 bases and the J segment 3 bases; nucleotides outside the gene matches: 9. Germline loops: CDR1 PRHDT, CDR2 FYEKMQ (reference sequence). CDR3 in amino acids: CASSPTGTGLYEQYF. CDR3 sequence (DNA): TGTGCCAGCAGCCCCACCGGGACAGGACTCTACGAGCAGTACTTC.